The present TCR beta chain was sequenced within a study of T-cell reconstitution after alpha-beta-depleted transplantation in children. The CDR3 has 15 amino acids. The trim removed 0 bases at V and 4 bases at J, leaving 7 bases unmatched. Germline CDR1 reads SGDLS; CDR2 reads YYNGEE. As regards this clonotype: Its specificity is unknown.

General study results and limits: The origin of alpha-beta T cells about two months after transplant was reportedly several hundred expanded graft clones. Fresh T-cell production supplied most of the T-cell counts and diversity seen one year after transplant. TCRbeta diversity was high at day 60 in some patients (a result of surviving recipient T cells and thymic progenitors).

Unique molecular identifiers were incorporated when the TCRbeta library was constructed. TCRdb re-called the PCR reads through MiXCR, storing one row per CDR3 protein. There are around 800,000 distinct CDR3 sequences in the sample; about 15% occur only once, and approximately 5% lies in the top ten. This receptor was identified in a male patient younger than 18 who had a stem cell transplant for acute lymphoblastic leukemia, so the T cells may come from the graft donor. The chain combines TRBV9 with TRBJ2-7; TRBD2 agrees at 7 bases. The material sequenced was PBMCs, mostly from graft donor cells, taken 360 days after TCRalphabeta/CD19-depleted stem cell transplant. CDR3 nucleotide sequence: TGTGCCAGCAGCGTAGGGCCGGGAGGAGGGTACGAGCAGTACTTC. The encoded protein is CASSVGPGGGYEQYF.